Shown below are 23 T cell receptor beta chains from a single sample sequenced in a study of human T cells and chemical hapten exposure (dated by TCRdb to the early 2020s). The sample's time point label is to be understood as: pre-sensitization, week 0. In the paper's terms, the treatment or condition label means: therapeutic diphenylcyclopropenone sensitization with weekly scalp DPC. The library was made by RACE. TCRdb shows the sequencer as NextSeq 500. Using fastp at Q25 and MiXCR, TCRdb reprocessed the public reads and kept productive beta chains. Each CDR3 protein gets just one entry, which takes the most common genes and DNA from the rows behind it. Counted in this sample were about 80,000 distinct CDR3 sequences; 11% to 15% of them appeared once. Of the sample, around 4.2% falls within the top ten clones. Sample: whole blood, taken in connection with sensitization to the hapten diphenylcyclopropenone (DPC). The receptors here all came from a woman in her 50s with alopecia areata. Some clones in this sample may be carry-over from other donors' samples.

This CDR3 reads CSVDSSQQADTDTQYF. CDR3 nucleotide sequence: TGCAGCGTTGATTCGTCCCAGCAGGCGGACACAGATACGCAGTATTTT. The chain combines TRBV29-1 with TRBJ2-3, with D uncertain. Germline CDR1 is SQVTM and CDR2 is ANQGSEA. This CDR3 spans 16 amino acids. V was shortened by 3 bases and J by 2 bases, with 18 bases between the two germline ends.

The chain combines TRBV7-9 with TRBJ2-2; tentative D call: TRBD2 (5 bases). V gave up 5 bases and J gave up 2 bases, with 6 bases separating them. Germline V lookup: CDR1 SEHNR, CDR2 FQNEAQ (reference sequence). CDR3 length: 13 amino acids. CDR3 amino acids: CASSRGNTGELFF. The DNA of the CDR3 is TGTGCCAGCAGCCGGGGAAACACCGGGGAGCTGTTTTTT.

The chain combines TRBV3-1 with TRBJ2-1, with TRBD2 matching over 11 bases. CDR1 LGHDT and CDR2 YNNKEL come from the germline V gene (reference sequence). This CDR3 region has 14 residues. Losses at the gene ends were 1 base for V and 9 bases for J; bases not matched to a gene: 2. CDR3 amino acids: CASSQGLAGIEQFF. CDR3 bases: TGTGCCAGCAGCCAAGGACTAGCGGGAATTGAGCAGTTCTTC.

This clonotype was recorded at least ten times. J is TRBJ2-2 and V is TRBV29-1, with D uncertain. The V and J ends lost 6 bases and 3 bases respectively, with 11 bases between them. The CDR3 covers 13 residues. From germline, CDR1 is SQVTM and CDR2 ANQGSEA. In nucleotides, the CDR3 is TGCAGCGTCGGAATTTCCGACACCGGGGAGCTGTTTTTT. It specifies CSVGISDTGELFF.

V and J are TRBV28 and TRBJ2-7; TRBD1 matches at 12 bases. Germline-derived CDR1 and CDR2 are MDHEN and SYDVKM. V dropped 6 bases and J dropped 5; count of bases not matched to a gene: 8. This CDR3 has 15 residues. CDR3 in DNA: TGTGCCAGCAGGGAAGCCGGGACAGGGGGCCACGAGCAGTACTTC. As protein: CASREAGTGGHEQYF.

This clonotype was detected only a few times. The CDR3 nucleotides are TGTGCCAGCAGTTTCGAAAGGGTAGAGACCCAGTACTTC. Translating gives CASSFERVETQYF. V usage is TRBV12-3 or TRBV12-4 and J usage is TRBJ2-5; D is undetermined. Trimming stripped 3 bases from V and 4 bases from J, with 9 bases between. CDR3 size: 13 residues.

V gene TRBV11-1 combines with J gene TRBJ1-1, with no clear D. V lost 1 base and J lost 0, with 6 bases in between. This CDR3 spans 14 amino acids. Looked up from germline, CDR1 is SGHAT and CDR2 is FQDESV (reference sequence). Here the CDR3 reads CASSLGNLNTEAFF. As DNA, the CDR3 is TGTGCCAGCAGCTTAGGCAATCTGAACACTGAAGCTTTCTTT.

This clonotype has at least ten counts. CDR3 loop: CSASGGWTEAFF. The CDR3 coding sequence is TGCAGTGCTAGTGGGGGTTGGACTGAAGCTTTCTTT. This chain uses TRBV20-1 with TRBJ1-1, with a tentative D call TRBD1 (5 bases). Trimming cost V 3 bases and J 5 bases, with 10 bases left between them. CDR1 is DFQATT and CDR2 is SNEGSKA in the germline V gene (reference sequence). The CDR3 is 12 residues long.

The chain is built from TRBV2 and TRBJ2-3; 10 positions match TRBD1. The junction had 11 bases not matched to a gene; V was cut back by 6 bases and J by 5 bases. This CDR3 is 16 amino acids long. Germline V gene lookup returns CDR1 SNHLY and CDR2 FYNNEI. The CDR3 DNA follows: TGTGCCAGCAGGGACCCCGGGACAGGGGTAGGAGATACGCAGTATTTT. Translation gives CASRDPGTGVGDTQYF.

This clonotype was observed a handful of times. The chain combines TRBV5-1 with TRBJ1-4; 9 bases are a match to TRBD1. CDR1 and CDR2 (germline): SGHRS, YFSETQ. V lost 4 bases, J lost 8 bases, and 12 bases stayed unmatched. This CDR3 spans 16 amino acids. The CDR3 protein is CASSIPTGTGSEKLFF. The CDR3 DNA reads TGCGCCAGCAGCATCCCTACCGGGACAGGGTCGGAAAAACTGTTTTTT.

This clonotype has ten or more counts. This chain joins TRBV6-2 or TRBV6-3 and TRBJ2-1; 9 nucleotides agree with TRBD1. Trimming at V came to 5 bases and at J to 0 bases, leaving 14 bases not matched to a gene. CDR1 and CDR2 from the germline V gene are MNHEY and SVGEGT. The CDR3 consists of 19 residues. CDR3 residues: CASSTDRGGPALSYNEQFF. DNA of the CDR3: TGTGCCAGCAGTACCGACAGGGGGGGGCCCGCCCTCTCCTACAATGAGCAGTTCTTC.

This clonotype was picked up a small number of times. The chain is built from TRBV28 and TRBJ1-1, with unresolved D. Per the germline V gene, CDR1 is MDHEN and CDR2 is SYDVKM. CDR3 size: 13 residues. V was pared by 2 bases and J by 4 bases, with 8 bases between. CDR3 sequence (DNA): TGTGCCAGCAGTTTACCCCTGAGCACTGAAGCTTTCTTT. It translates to CASSLPLSTEAFF.

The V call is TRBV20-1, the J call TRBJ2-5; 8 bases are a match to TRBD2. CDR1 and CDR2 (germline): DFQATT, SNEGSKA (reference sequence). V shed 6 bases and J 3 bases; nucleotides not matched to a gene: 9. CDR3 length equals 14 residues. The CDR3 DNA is TGCAGTGCCGGCGGGAGGACTAGCAAAGAGACCCAGTACTTC. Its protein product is CSAGGRTSKETQYF.

The chain's CDR3 is CSVERPSSGANVLTF. CDR3 bases: TGCAGCGTTGAACGACCGAGCTCTGGGGCCAACGTCCTGACTTTC. The chain employs TRBV29-1 and TRBJ2-6; D unresolved. CDR1 and CDR2 (germline): SQVTM, ANQGSEA. The V gene lost 2 bases and the J gene lost 0 bases, with 8 bases spanning the gap. The CDR3 spans 15 residues. The variable domain in full, with the rest retrieved from reference TRBV29-1 and TRBJ2-6, is SAVISQKPSRDICQRGTSLTIQCQVDSQVTMMFWYRQQPGQSLTLIATANQGSEATYESGFVIDKFPISRPNLTFSTLTVSNMSPEDSSIYLCSVERPSSGANVLTFGAGSRLTVL.

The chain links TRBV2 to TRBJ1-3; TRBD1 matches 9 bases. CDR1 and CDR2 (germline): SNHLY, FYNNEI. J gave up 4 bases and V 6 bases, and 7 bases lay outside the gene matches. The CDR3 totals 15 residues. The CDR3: CASSRDRVGGNTIYF. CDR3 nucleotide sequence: TGTGCCAGCAGCCGGGACAGGGTTGGAGGAAACACCATATATTTT.

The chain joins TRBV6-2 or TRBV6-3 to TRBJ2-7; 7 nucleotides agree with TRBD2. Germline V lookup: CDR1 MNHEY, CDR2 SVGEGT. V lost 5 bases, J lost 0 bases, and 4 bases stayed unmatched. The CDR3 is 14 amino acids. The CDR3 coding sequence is TGTGCCAGCAGTCGACTAGCAGTCTCCTACGAGCAGTACTTC. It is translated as CASSRLAVSYEQYF.

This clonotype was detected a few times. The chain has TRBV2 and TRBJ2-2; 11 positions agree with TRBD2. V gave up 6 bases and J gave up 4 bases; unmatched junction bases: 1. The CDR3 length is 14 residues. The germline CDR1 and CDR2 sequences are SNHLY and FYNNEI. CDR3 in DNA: TGTGCCAGCAGACTAGCGGGAGCCACCGGGGAGCTGTTTTTT. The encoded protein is CASRLAGATGELFF. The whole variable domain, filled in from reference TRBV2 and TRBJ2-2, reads EPEVTQTPSHQVTQMGQEVILRCVPISNHLYFYWYRQILGQKVEFLVSFYNNEISEKSEIFDDQFSVERPDGSNFTLKIRSTKLEDSAMYFCASRLAGATGELFFGEGSRLTVL.

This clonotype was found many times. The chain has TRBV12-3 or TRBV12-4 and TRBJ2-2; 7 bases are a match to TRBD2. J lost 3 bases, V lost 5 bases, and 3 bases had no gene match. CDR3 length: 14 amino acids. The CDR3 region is CASSLSGHTGELFF. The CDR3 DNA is TGTGCCAGCAGTCTTAGCGGGCACACCGGGGAGCTGTTTTTT.

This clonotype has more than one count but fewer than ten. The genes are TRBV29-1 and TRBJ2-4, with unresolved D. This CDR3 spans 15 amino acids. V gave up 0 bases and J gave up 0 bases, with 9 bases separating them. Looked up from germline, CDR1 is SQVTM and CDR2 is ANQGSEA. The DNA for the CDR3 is TGCAGCGTTGAAGACAGGCGTGGAGCCAAAAACATTCAGTACTTC. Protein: CSVEDRRGAKNIQYF.

Written as DNA, the CDR3 is TGCAGTGCTAAGGGGGGAGCAACTAATGAAAAACTGTTTTTT. The encoded protein is CSAKGGATNEKLFF. The chain combines TRBV20-1 with TRBJ1-4, with TRBD1 as a possible D gene (6 bases). CDR3 size: 14 residues. Germline values: CDR1 DFQATT, CDR2 SNEGSKA (reference sequence). The V and J ends lost 4 bases and 0 bases respectively, with 9 bases between them.

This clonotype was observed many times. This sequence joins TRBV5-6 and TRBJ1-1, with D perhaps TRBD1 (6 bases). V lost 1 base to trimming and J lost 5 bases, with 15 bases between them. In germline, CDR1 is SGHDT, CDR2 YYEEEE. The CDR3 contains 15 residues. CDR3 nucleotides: TGTGCCAGCAGCTTGAAGTGGGGGCTAAAAACTGAAGCTTTCTTT. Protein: CASSLKWGLKTEAFF.

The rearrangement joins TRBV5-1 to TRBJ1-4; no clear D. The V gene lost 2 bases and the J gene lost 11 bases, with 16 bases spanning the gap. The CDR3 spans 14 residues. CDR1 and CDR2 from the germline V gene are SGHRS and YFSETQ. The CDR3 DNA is TGCGCCAGCAGCTTTGACCTCCAGGCTCGGAAACTGTTTTTT. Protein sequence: CASSFDLQARKLFF. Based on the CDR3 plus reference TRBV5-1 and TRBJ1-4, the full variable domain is KAGVTQTPRYLIKTRGQQVTLSCSPISGHRSVSWYQQTPGQGLQFLFEYFSETQRNKGNFPGRFSGRQFSNSRSEMNVSTLELGDSALYLCASSFDLQARKLFFGSGTQLSVL.

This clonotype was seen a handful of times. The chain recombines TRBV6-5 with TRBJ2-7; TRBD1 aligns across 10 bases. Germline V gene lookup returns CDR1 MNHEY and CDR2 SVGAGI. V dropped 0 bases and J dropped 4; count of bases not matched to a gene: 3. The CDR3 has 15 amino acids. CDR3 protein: CASSYSGTGVYEQYF. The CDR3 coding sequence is TGTGCCAGCAGTTACTCTGGGACAGGGGTTTACGAGCAGTACTTC.